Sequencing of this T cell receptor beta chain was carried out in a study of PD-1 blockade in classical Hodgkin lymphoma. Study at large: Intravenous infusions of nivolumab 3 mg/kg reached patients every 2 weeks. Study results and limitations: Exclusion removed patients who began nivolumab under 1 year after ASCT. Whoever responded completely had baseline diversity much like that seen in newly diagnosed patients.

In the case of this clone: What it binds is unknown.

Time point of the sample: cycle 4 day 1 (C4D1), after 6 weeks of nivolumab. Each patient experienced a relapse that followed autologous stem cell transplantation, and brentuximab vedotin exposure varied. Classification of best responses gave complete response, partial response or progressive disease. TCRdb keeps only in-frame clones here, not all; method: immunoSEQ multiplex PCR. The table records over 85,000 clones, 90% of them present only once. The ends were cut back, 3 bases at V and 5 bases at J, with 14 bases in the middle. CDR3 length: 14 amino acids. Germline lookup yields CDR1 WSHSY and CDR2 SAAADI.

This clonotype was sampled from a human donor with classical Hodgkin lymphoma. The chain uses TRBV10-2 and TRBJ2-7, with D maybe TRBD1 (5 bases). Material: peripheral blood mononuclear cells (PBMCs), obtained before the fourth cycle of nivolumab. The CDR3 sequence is CASSDVGRAHEQYF. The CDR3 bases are TGCGCCAGCAGTGACGTGGGGCGCGCCCACGAGCAGTACTTC.